One and the same sample provided the 20 T cell receptor beta chains below, sequenced in a study of T cell responses to AZD1222 COVID-19 vaccine. The assay was immunoSEQ multiplex PCR, and TCRdb's table has in-frame clones only and misses some. The sample holds more than 85,000 clones, around 83% seen once. Sequencing used peripheral blood, obtained on day 0 of AZD1222 vaccination. The source is an adult in good health.

The V gene is TRBV7-2, the J gene TRBJ1-1; D remains ambiguous. CDR3 length: 13 residues. CDR1 and CDR2 (germline): SGHTA, FQGNSA. Trimming cost V 1 base and J 7 bases, with 10 bases left between them. CDR3 sequence reads: CASSLDSRGEAFF. CDR3 bases: TGTGCCAGCAGCTTAGATTCACGGGGTGAAGCTTTCTTT. Full variable domain (missing parts from reference TRBV7-2 and TRBJ1-1): GAGVSQSPSNKVTEKGKDVELRCDPISGHTALYWYRQSLGQGLEFLIYFQGNSAPDKSGLPSDRFSAERTGGSVSTLTIQRTQQEDSAVYLCASSLDSRGEAFFGQGTRLTVV.

This clone came up a few times. This chain links TRBV3-1 (or the pseudogene TRBV3-2) with TRBJ2-2; 13 positions match TRBD2. The J segment lost 2 bases and the V segment lost 4 bases, leaving 7 bases of the junction unmatched. Germline V CDR1 and CDR2: LGHDT, YNNKEL (reference sequence). CDR3 size: 18 residues. CDR3 loop: CASSPQTGLAGNTGELFF. CDR3 nucleotide sequence: TGTGCCAGCAGCCCTCAAACGGGACTAGCGGGAAACACCGGGGAGCTGTTTTTT.

This rearrangement joins TRBV15 to TRBJ1-2; no clear D gene. Trimming stripped 0 bases from V and 5 bases from J, with 10 bases between. The CDR3 runs to 14 residues. Germline V CDR1 and CDR2: LNHNV, YYDKDF (reference sequence). CDR3: CATSRDDPAYGYTF. Written as DNA, the CDR3 is TGTGCCACCAGCAGAGATGACCCCGCTTATGGCTACACCTTC.

This clone was detected only once. CDR3 sequence: CASSYFPGQGSSEAFF. The CDR3 nucleotides are TGTGCCAGCAGTTACTTTCCGGGACAGGGTTCATCTGAAGCTTTCTTT. The chain is built from TRBV6-5 and TRBJ1-1; TRBD1 aligns across 9 bases. With V trimmed by 1 base and J by 6 bases, 9 bases remained unmatched. The CDR3 loop spans 16 amino acids. CDR1 is MNHEY, CDR2 SVGAGI, per germline.

This rearrangement joins TRBV28 to TRBJ1-3; no definite D call. V was clipped by 3 bases and J by 4 bases, with 13 bases between them. This CDR3 is built from 15 residues. The V gene's germline CDR1 is MDHEN and CDR2 SYDVKM. The CDR3 is CASSFNLREGNTIYF. DNA for the CDR3: TGTGCCAGCAGTTTTAATTTGCGGGAGGGAAACACCATATATTTT.

This sequence joins TRBV6-4 and TRBJ2-1; 8 bases are a match to TRBD1. Germline V gene data show CDR1 as MRHNA and CDR2 as SNTAGT. The CDR3 covers 16 residues. V shed 6 bases and J 5 bases; nucleotides not matched to a gene: 12. The CDR3 coding sequence is TGTGCCAGCAGCCTCCCCAGGGGGCTTGTCCACAATGAGCAGTTCTTC. Its protein product is CASSLPRGLVHNEQFF.

The CDR3 coding sequence is TGTGCCAGTCGGGGAAGCAATCAGCCCCAGCATTTT. Protein: CASRGSNQPQHF. The J gene is TRBJ1-5, the V gene TRBV19; D remains ambiguous. This CDR3 contains 12 residues. V was cut by 8 bases and J by 1 base, with 6 bases left in between. Germline V gene sequence: CDR1 LNHDA, CDR2 SQIVND (reference sequence). The entire variable domain, with the rest obtained from reference TRBV19 and TRBJ1-5, is as follows: DGGITQSPKYLFRKEGQNVTLSCEQNLNHDAMYWYRQDPGQGLRLIYYSQIVNDFQKGDIAEGYSVSREKKESFPLTVTSAQKNPTAFYLCASRGSNQPQHFGDGTRLSIL.

The chain carries TRBV7-2 and TRBJ2-3; 16 bases match TRBD2. Trimming took 4 bases from V and 4 from J; bases not matched to a gene: 2. The CDR3 is 16 amino acids. The germline V gene encodes CDR1 SGHTA and CDR2 FQGNSA. The CDR3 here is CASSWGLAGGADTQYF. For the CDR3, the DNA is TGTGCCAGCAGCTGGGGACTAGCGGGAGGGGCAGATACGCAGTATTTT.

This clone appeared many times. CDR3 loop: CASSLRQASYNEQFF. Written as DNA, the CDR3 is TGTGCCAGCAGCCTCCGACAGGCCTCCTACAATGAGCAGTTCTTC. This chain connects TRBV7-8 to TRBJ2-1; TRBD1 is a possible D gene (6 bases). Germline loops: CDR1 SGHVS, CDR2 FQNEAQ. Trimming pared 5 bases from V and 0 bases from J, leaving 11 bases between. This CDR3 contains 15 residues.

This clone was seen more than once but under ten times. The chain combines TRBV3-1 (or the pseudogene TRBV3-2) with TRBJ1-5; unclear D gene. Trimming took 4 bases from V and 2 from J, leaving 9 bases between them. This CDR3 has 14 residues. The germline CDR1 and CDR2 sequences are LGHDT and YNNKEL (reference sequence). In DNA, the CDR3 is TGTGCCAGCAGCCCCCGGTGGGGCAATCAGCCCCAGCATTTT. Amino acid sequence: CASSPRWGNQPQHF.

J is TRBJ1-6 and V is TRBV4-3; 7 bases match TRBD1. This CDR3 region has 15 residues. Looked up from germline, CDR1 is LGHNA and CDR2 is YSLEER. Trimming removed 2 bases from V and 7 bases from J; junction bases left unmatched: 5. CDR3 coding DNA: TGCGCCAGCAGCCAAAAGGGACAGTTAAATTCACCCCTCCACTTT. It translates to CASSQKGQLNSPLHF.

The rearrangement joins TRBV2 to TRBJ1-4, with D perhaps matching TRBD1 (5 bases). This CDR3 contains 16 residues. Trimming removed 2 bases from V and 6 bases from J, with 16 bases in between. The germline CDR1 and CDR2 sequences are SNHLY and FYNNEI. The CDR3 DNA is TGTGCCAGCAGTGAATTATGGGGCTCAAACCATGAAAAACTGTTTTTT. Translation: CASSELWGSNHEKLFF.

The gene calls are TRBV6-2 or TRBV6-3 and TRBJ2-7, with 8 bases fitting TRBD1. From germline, CDR1 is MNHEY and CDR2 SVGEGT. V shed 5 bases and J 6 bases; nucleotides not matched to a gene: 9. This CDR3 has 14 amino acids. DNA for the CDR3: TGTGCCAGCAGTGCAGGGGGCGCAGGTACCGAGCAGTACTTC. Protein sequence: CASSAGGAGTEQYF.

The V and J genes are TRBV6-4 and TRBJ2-1, with TRBD1 identical over 10 bases. Germline V gives CDR1 MRHNA, CDR2 SNTAGT. The length of the CDR3 is 15 residues. J gave up 7 bases and V 3 bases, and 6 bases lay outside the gene matches. CDR3 region: CASSEWTGGRNEQFF. The CDR3 nucleotides are TGTGCCAGCAGTGAATGGACAGGGGGGAGGAATGAGCAGTTCTTC.

This chain connects TRBV3-1 (or the pseudogene TRBV3-2) to TRBJ2-5, with 9 nucleotides matching TRBD1. The length of the CDR3 is 16 residues. V shed 4 bases and J 5 bases; nucleotides not matched to a gene: 11. Germline assignment: CDR1 LGHDT and CDR2 YNNKEL (reference sequence). CDR3: CASSLSRDRVWETQYF. In DNA form, the CDR3 reads TGTGCCAGCAGCCTTTCCCGGGACAGGGTCTGGGAGACCCAGTACTTC.

This chain uses TRBV6-5 with TRBJ2-7, with TRBD2 matching 11 bases. The CDR3 runs 14 residues. With V trimmed by 4 bases and J by 2 bases, 1 base remained unmatched. The germline V gene encodes CDR1 MNHEY and CDR2 SVGAGI. This CDR3 reads CASSFSGGAYEQYF. CDR3 in DNA: TGTGCCAGCAGTTTTAGCGGGGGGGCCTACGAGCAGTACTTC.

V is TRBV9 and J is TRBJ1-1; no definite D call. V was trimmed by 4 bases and J by 5 bases, leaving 12 bases between them. This CDR3 has 13 amino acids. The germline V gene has CDR1 SGDLS and CDR2 YYNGEE. The CDR3 reads CASSQSSGTEAFF. CDR3 in DNA: TGTGCCAGCAGCCAAAGCAGTGGAACTGAAGCTTTCTTT.

This sequence joins TRBV28 and TRBJ1-5; D perhaps matches TRBD1 (6 bases). V lost 2 bases and J 3 bases, leaving 8 bases between the germline ends. CDR1 is MDHEN and CDR2 is SYDVKM in the germline V gene. This CDR3 has 14 amino acids. The CDR3 DNA follows: TGTGCCAGCAGTTTACAGGGGTTCAATCAGCCCCAGCATTTT. Translation gives CASSLQGFNQPQHF. The whole variable domain, remainder taken from reference TRBV28 and TRBJ1-5, is DVKVTQSSRYLVKRTGEKVFLECVQDMDHENMFWYRQDPGLGLRLIYFSYDVKMKEKGDIPEGYSVSREKKERFSLILESASTNQTSMYLCASSLQGFNQPQHFGDGTRLSIL.

The rearrangement uses TRBV7-2 and TRBJ1-5; TRBD1 is a possible D gene (6 bases). The CDR3 runs to 15 residues. Trimming stripped 1 base from V and 5 bases from J, with 12 bases between. Germline V CDR1 and CDR2: SGHTA, FQGNSA. The CDR3 sequence is CASSLGGQRDQPQHF. Written as DNA, the CDR3 is TGTGCCAGCAGCTTAGGGGGGCAGAGGGATCAGCCCCAGCATTTT.

The chain combines TRBV12-3 or TRBV12-4 with TRBJ2-4; TRBD1 matches at 9 bases. V dropped 6 bases and J dropped 7; count of bases not matched to a gene: 4. This CDR3 region has 13 residues. For the CDR3, the DNA is TGTGCCAGCAGCGACAGGGGGGGGAACATTCAGTACTTC. Protein product: CASSDRGGNIQYF.